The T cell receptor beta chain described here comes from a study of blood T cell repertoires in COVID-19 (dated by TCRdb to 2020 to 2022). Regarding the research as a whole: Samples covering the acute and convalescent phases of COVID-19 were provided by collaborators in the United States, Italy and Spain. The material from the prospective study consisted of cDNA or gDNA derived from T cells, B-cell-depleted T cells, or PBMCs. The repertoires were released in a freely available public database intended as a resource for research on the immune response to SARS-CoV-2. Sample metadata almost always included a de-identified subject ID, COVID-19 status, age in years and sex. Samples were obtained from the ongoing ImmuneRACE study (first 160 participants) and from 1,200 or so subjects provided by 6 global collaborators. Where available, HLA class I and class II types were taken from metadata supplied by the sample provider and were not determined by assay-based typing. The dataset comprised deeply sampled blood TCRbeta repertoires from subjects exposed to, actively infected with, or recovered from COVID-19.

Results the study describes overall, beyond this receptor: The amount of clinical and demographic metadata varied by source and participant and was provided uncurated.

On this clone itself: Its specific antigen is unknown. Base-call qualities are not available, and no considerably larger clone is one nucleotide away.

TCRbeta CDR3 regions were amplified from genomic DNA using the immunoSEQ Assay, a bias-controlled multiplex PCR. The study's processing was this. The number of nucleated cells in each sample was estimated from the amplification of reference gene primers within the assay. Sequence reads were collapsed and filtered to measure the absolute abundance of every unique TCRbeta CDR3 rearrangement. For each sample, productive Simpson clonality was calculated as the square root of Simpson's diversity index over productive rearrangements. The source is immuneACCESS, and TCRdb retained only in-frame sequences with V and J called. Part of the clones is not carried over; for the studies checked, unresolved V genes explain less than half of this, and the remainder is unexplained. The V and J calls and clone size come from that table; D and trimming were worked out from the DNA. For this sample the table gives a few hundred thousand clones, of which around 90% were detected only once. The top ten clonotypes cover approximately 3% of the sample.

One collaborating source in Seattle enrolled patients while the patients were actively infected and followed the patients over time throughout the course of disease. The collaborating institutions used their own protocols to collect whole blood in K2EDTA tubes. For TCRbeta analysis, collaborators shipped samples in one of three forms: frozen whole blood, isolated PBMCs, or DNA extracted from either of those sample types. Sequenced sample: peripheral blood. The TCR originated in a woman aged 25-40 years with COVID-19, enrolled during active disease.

The sequence in DNA is TGTGCCAGCAGCTTGCAGGGGACGGTTGAAGCTTTCTTT. Translation gives CASSLQGTVEAFF. Rearrangement joined TRBV5-4 to TRBJ1-1, with a weak D call of TRBD1 (6 bases match). V lost 1 base and J lost 7 bases; the stretch between them is 11 bases long. Per the germline V gene (reference sequence), SGHNT is the CDR1 and YYREEE is the CDR2. Counted from cysteine to phenylalanine, this CDR3 has 13 amino acids. The kept DNA is CDR3 alone, 39 bases in frame from the first base.